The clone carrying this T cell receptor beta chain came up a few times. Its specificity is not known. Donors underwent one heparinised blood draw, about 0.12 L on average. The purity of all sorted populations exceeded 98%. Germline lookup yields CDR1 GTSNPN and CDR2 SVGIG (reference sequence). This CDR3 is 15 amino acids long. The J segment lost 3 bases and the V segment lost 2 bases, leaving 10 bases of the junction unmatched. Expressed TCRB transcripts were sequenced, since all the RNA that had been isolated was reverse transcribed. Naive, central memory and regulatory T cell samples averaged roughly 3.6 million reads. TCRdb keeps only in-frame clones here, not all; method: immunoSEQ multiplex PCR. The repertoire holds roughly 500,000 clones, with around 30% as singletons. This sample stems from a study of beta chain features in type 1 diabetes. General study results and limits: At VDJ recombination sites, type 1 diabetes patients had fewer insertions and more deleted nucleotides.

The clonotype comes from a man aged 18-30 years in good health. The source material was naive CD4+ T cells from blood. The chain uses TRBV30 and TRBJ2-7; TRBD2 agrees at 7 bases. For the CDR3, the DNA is TGTGCCTGGAGTAGAAGACTAGCTCGTCTCTACGAGCAGTACTTC. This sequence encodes CAWSRRLARLYEQYF.